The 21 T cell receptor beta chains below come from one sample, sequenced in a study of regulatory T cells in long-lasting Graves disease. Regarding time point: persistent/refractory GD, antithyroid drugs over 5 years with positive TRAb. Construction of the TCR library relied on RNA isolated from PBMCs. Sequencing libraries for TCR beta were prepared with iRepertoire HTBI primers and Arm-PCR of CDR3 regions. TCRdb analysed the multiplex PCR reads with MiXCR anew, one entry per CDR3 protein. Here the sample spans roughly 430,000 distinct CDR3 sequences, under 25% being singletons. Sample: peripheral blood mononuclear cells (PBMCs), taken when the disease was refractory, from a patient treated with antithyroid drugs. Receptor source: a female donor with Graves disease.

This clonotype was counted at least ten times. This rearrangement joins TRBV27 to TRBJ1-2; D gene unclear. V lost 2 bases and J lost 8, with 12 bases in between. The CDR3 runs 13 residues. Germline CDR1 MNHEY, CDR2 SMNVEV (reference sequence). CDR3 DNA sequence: TGTGCCAGCAGTTTAGAGGGTCTTGAGGGCTACACCTTC. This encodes CASSLEGLEGYTF.

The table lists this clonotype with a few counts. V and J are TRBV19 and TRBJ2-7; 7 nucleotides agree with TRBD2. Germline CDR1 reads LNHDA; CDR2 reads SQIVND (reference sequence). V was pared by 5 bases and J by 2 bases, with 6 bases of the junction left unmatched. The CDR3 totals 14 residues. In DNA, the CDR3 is TGTGCCAGTAGTGAAGCGGGGACCCCCTACGAGCAGTACTTC. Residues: CASSEAGTPYEQYF.

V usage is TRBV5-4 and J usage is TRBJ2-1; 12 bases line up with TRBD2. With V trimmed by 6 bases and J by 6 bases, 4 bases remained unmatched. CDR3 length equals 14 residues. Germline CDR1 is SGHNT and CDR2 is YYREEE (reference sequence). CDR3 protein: CASTLAGGSNEQFF. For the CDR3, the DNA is TGTGCCAGCACCCTAGCGGGAGGGTCCAATGAGCAGTTCTTC.

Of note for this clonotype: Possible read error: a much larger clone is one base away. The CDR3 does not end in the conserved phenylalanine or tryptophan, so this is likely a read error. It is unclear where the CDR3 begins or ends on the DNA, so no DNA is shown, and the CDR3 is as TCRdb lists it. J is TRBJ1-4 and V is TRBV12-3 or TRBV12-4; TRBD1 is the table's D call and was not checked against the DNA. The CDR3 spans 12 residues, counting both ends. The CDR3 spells CASSGTGQRVFS.

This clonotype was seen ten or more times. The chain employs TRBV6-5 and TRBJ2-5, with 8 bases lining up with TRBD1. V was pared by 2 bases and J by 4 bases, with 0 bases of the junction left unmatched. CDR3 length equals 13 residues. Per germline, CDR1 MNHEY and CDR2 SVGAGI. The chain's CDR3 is CASSYQGAETQYF. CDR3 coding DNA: TGTGCCAGCAGTTACCAGGGGGCAGAGACCCAGTACTTC.

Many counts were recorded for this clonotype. This CDR3 reads CATSDSIRFSYEQFF. For the CDR3, the DNA is TGTGCCACCAGTGATTCCATCAGGTTCTCATATGAGCAGTTCTTC. The V and J genes are TRBV24-1 and TRBJ2-1; no clear D. Looked up from germline, CDR1 is KGHDR and CDR2 is SFDVKD. This CDR3 is built from 15 residues. V was cut by 2 bases and J by 8 bases, with 15 bases left in between.

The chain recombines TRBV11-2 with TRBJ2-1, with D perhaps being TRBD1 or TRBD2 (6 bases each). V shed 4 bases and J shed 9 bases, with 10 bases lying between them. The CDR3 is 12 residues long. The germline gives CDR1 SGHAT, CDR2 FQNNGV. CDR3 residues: CASSSGGGEQFF. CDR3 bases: TGTGCCAGCAGCTCCGGGGGCGGTGAGCAGTTCTTC.

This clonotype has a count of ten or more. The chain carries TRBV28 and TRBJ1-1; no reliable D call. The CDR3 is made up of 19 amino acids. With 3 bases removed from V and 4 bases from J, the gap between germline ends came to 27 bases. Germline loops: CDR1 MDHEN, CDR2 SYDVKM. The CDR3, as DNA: TGTGCCAGCAGTTTTTACTTAGGAGACCCTACCTGGGAGGGCACTGAAGCTTTCTTT. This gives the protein CASSFYLGDPTWEGTEAFF.

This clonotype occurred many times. The CDR3 DNA is TGTGCCAGCAGTTACGTGGAGGTCTCCGCCGGGGAGCTGTTTTTT. Encoded protein: CASSYVEVSAGELFF. V usage is TRBV6-5 and J usage is TRBJ2-2; tentatively, D is TRBD2 (5 bases). Germline-derived CDR1 and CDR2 are MNHEY and SVGAGI. This CDR3 has 15 residues. Trimming took 2 bases from V and 6 from J, leaving 13 bases between them.

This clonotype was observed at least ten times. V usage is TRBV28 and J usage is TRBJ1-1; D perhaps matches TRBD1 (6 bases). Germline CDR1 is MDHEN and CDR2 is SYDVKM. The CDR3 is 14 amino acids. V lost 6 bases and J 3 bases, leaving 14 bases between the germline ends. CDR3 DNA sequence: TGTGCCAGCAGCCCGGGACAACAACACACTGAAGCTTTCTTT. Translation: CASSPGQQHTEAFF.

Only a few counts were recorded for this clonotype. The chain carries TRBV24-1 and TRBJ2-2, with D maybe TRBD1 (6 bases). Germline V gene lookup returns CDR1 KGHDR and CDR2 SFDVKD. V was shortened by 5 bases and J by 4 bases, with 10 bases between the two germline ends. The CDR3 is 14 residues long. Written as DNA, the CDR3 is TGTGCCACCAGTGCCCAGGGGTTCACCGGGGAGCTGTTTTTT. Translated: CATSAQGFTGELFF.

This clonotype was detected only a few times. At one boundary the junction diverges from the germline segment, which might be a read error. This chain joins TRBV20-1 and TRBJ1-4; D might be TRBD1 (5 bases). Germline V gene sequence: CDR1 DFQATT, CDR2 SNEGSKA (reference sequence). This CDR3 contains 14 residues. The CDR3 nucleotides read TGCAGTGCAAGAGCCCCCTCCGGGGGTGAAAAACTGTTTTTT. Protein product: CSARAPSGGEKLFF.

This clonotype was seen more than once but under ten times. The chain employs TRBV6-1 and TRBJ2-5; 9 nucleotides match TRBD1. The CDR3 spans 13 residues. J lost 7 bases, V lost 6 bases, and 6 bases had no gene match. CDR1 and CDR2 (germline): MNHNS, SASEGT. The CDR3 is CASSHGQGWTQYF. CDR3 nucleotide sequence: TGTGCCAGCAGCCACGGACAGGGGTGGACCCAGTACTTC.

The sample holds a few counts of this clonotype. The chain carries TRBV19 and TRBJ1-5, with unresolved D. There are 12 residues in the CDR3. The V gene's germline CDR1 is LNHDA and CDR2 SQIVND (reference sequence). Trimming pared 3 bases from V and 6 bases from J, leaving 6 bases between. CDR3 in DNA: TGTGCCAGTAGTATGGGCGGTCAGCCCCAGCATTTT. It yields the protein CASSMGGQPQHF.

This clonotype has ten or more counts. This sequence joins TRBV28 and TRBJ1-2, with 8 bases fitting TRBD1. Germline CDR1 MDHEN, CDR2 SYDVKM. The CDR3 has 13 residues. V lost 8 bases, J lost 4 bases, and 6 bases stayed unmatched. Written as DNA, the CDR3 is TGTGCCAGCCCCCCCAGGGGGCTCTATGGCTACACCTTC. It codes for CASPPRGLYGYTF.

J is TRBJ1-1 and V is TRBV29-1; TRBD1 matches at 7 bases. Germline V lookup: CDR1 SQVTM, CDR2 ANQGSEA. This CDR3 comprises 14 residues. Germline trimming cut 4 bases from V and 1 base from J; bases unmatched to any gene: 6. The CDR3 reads CSVGPGTENTEAFF. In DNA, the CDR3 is TGCAGCGTTGGTCCCGGGACAGAGAACACTGAAGCTTTCTTT.

For the CDR3, the DNA is TGCAGTGCTAGAAGTCGCTTTCTAGCGGCCATGTACCAAGAGACCCAGTACTTC. Residues: CSARSRFLAAMYQETQYF. This sequence joins TRBV20-1 and TRBJ2-5, with 7 nucleotides matching TRBD2. Unmatched junction bases numbered 15, after V lost 2 bases and J lost 0 bases. The CDR3 has 18 residues. Germline CDR1 and CDR2: DFQATT and SNEGSKA (reference sequence).

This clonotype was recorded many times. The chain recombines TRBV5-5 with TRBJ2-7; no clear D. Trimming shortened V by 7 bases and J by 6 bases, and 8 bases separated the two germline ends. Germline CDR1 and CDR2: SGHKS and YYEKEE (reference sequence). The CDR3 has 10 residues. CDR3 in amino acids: CASEGSEQYF. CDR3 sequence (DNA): TGTGCCAGCGAAGGGTCCGAGCAGTACTTC.

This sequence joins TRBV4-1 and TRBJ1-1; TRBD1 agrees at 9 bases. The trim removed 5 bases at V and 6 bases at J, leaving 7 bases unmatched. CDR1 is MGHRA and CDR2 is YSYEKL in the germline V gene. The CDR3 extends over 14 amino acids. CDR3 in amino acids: CASSSNRGLAEAFF. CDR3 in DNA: TGCGCCAGCAGCAGCAACAGGGGGCTGGCTGAAGCTTTCTTT.

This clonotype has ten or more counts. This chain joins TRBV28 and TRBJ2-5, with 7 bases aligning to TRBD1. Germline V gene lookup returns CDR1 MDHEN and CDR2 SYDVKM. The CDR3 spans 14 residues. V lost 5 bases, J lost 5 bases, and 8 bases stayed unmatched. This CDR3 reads CASSPRGIQETQYF. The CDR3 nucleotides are TGTGCCAGCAGTCCCAGGGGGATACAGGAGACCCAGTACTTC.

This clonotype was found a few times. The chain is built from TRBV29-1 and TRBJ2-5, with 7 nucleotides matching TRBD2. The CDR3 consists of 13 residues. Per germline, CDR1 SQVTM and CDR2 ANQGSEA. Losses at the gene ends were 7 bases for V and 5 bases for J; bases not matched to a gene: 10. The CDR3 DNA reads TGCAGCGCCCGAATTGGGGGAGGGGAGACCCAGTACTTC. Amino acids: CSARIGGGETQYF.